Below are 27 T cell receptor beta chains sequenced from a single sample in a study of OX40 agonist ivuxolimab in advanced cancers. Clones were read by immunoSEQ multiplex PCR, and TCRdb kept only the in-frame ones, dropping some. Of 90,000 or so clones detected, 91% appear once; the ten largest clones hold roughly 8.9%. The sample consisted of CD4+ or CD8+ T cells sorted from blood, taken in a trial of the OX40 agonist ivuxolimab. The receptor source for this set is an adult with an advanced solid tumor such as melanoma, head and neck, liver or kidney cancer.

This chain uses TRBV28 with TRBJ2-1, with D unclear. The CDR3 consists of 16 residues. V was trimmed by 4 bases and J by 4 bases, leaving 17 bases between them. CDR1 MDHEN and CDR2 SYDVKM come from the germline V gene. CDR3 protein: CASSSLGHTLYNEQFF. The DNA for the CDR3 is TGTGCCAGCAGTTCCCTCGGGCACACACTATACAATGAGCAGTTCTTC.

J is TRBJ1-4 and V is TRBV4-3; the match to TRBD1 covers 9 bases. The CDR3 sequence is 20 residues long. Germline V CDR1 and CDR2: LGHNA, YSLEER. J gave up 3 bases and V 4 bases, and 18 bases lay outside the gene matches. The chain's CDR3 is CASSRLSGGTGMKANEKLFF. Written as DNA, the CDR3 is TGCGCCAGCAGCCGCCTGTCCGGGGGGACAGGGATGAAAGCTAATGAAAAACTGTTTTTT.

The V gene is TRBV4-1, the J gene TRBJ2-1, with D tentatively TRBD1 (5 bases). V was trimmed by 0 bases and J by 16 bases, leaving 13 bases between them. This CDR3 region has 12 residues. Per germline, CDR1 MGHRA and CDR2 YSYEKL. The CDR3 nucleotides are TGCGCCAGCAGCCAAGATGACAGCCTTCTCTTCTTC. Translated: CASSQDDSLLFF.

The rearrangement links TRBV9 to TRBJ1-2; no clear D gene. CDR1 and CDR2 from the germline V gene are SGDLS and YYNGEE. The CDR3 is 13 amino acids. Trimming removed 4 bases from V and 8 bases from J, with 15 bases in between. The DNA of the CDR3 is TGTGCCAGCAGCCCCCCGGGCGGATCCGGCTACACCTTC. This translates into CASSPPGGSGYTF. Using reference TRBV9 and TRBJ1-2 for the parts outside the CDR3, the full variable domain is DSGVTQTPKHLITATGQRVTLRCSPRSGDLSVYWYQQSLDQGLQFLIQYYNGEERAKGNILERFSAQQFPDLHSELNLSSLELGDSALYFCASSPPGGSGYTFGSGTRLTVV.

In this sample, this clone turned up once. This chain links TRBV6-5 with TRBJ1-5, with D tentatively TRBD1 (6 bases). The V and J ends lost 2 bases and 5 bases respectively, with 13 bases between them. Germline assignment: CDR1 MNHEY and CDR2 SVGAGI. This CDR3 is 15 amino acids long. The CDR3 DNA reads as TGTGCCAGCAGTTACCTCGGGGGCTGGGATCAGCCCCAGCATTTT. Its translation is CASSYLGGWDQPQHF.

The CDR3 region has the DNA TGTGCCAGCAGTGCAATCCCGGGACAGAATCAGCCCCAGCATTTT. Protein sequence: CASSAIPGQNQPQHF. The rearrangement joins TRBV27 to TRBJ1-5; 7 bases match TRBD1. The CDR3 extends over 15 amino acids. Germline values: CDR1 MNHEY, CDR2 SMNVEV (reference sequence). The junction had 8 bases not matched to a gene; V was cut back by 5 bases and J by 4 bases.

CDR3 loop: CASSPPREGITEAFF. Written as DNA, the CDR3 is TGTGCCAGCAGCCCCCCCCGGGAGGGCATAACTGAAGCTTTCTTT. The chain is built from TRBV7-8 and TRBJ1-1, with D uncertain. V dropped 5 bases and J dropped 5 bases, with 18 bases sitting between them. In germline, CDR1 is SGHVS, CDR2 FQNEAQ. The CDR3 is 15 residues long.

V and J are TRBV6-5 and TRBJ1-2; possibly TRBD1 for D (5 bases). CDR3 size: 15 residues. The V end was cut by 2 bases, the J end by 3 bases, with 13 bases between. Germline assignment: CDR1 MNHEY and CDR2 SVGAGI. In nucleotides, the CDR3 is TGTGCCAGCAGTTACGAGGGGTCGGGGGACTATGGCTACACCTTC. Amino acid sequence: CASSYEGSGDYGYTF.

The rearrangement links TRBV4-3 to TRBJ1-1; no reliable D call. This CDR3 is built from 16 residues. Germline V lookup: CDR1 LGHNA, CDR2 YSLEER. Trimming pared 0 bases from V and 0 bases from J, leaving 11 bases between. CDR3 sequence reads: CASSQEYTSMNTEAFF. CDR3 coding DNA: TGCGCCAGCAGCCAAGAGTACACAAGCATGAACACTGAAGCTTTCTTT.

The chain couples TRBV12-5 to TRBJ2-3; perhaps TRBD1 as D (5 bases). The CDR3 contains 14 residues. In germline, CDR1 is LGHNT, CDR2 FRNRAP. V lost 0 bases to trimming and J lost 4 bases, with 8 bases between them. The CDR3 here is CASGLVQVADTQYF. In DNA, the CDR3 is TGTGCTAGTGGTTTGGTACAGGTCGCAGATACGCAGTATTTT.

This clone was recorded only once. V gene TRBV7-2 combines with J gene TRBJ2-7; 11 bases fit TRBD2. With V trimmed by 5 bases and J by 2 bases, 11 bases remained unmatched. This CDR3 spans 17 amino acids. Germline CDR1 reads SGHTA; CDR2 reads FQGNSA. CDR3 nucleotide sequence: TGTGCCAGCAGCCCTGGGGGATGGGGACTAGCGGCCTACGAGCAGTACTTC. Translation: CASSPGGWGLAAYEQYF.

The chain has TRBV30 and TRBJ2-4; D gene uncertain. This CDR3 region has 15 residues. V lost 2 bases, J lost 0 bases, and 11 bases lay in between. Germline V gene data show CDR1 as GTSNPN and CDR2 as SVGIG (reference sequence). CDR3 DNA sequence: TGTGCCTGGAGTTATTTGCCGATAGCCAAAAACATTCAGTACTTC. Translation: CAWSYLPIAKNIQYF.

The chain uses TRBV2 and TRBJ2-3, with 9 bases lining up with TRBD2. Germline-derived CDR1 and CDR2 are SNHLY and FYNNEI. This CDR3 spans 18 amino acids. The junction had 10 bases not matched to a gene; V was cut back by 3 bases and J by 0 bases. CDR3 sequence: CASSDPLAGGVSTDTQYF. The CDR3 nucleotides are TGTGCCAGCAGTGATCCACTAGCGGGTGGCGTGAGCACAGATACGCAGTATTTT.

The chain uses TRBV28 and TRBJ1-2, with unresolved D. CDR1 and CDR2 (germline): MDHEN, SYDVKM. This CDR3 region has 13 residues. V lost 3 bases and J 1 base, leaving 6 bases between the germline ends. The CDR3 DNA reads as TGTGCCAGCAGTTTCAGCGATAACTATGGCTACACCTTC. This gives the protein CASSFSDNYGYTF.

This chain links TRBV2 with TRBJ2-3; 8 bases line up with TRBD1. CDR3 length: 16 residues. Germline CDR1 and CDR2: SNHLY and FYNNEI. V lost 5 bases to trimming and J lost 4 bases; unmatched junction nucleotides: 11. In DNA form, the CDR3 reads TGTGCCAGCAGTACCCGACAGGGGTGGGCCCCAGATACGCAGTATTTT. It is translated as CASSTRQGWAPDTQYF.

The rearrangement links TRBV28 to TRBJ1-6; the match to TRBD1 covers 8 bases. Trimming took 2 bases from V and 7 from J; bases not matched to a gene: 4. This CDR3 has 15 residues. Germline lookup yields CDR1 MDHEN and CDR2 SYDVKM. CDR3 protein: CASSLNRGRNSPLHF. The CDR3 coding sequence is TGTGCCAGCAGTTTAAACAGGGGGAGAAATTCACCCCTCCACTTT. The whole variable domain, remainder taken from reference TRBV28 and TRBJ1-6, is DVKVTQSSRYLVKRTGEKVFLECVQDMDHENMFWYRQDPGLGLRLIYFSYDVKMKEKGDIPEGYSVSREKKERFSLILESASTNQTSMYLCASSLNRGRNSPLHFGNGTRLTVT.

The chain uses TRBV7-9 and TRBJ2-7; D tentatively reads TRBD1 or TRBD2 (5 bases each). Trimming removed 6 bases at V and 6 bases at J, with 15 bases between. The CDR3 consists of 13 residues. CDR1 and CDR2 from the germline V gene are SEHNR and FQNEAQ (reference sequence). CDR3 in DNA: TGTGCCAGCAGAAGGGGCTTGGCGGGCGAGCAGTACGTC. Its protein is CASRRGLAGEQYV.

The chain joins TRBV5-6 to TRBJ2-3, with 8 positions matching TRBD2. The V gene end was trimmed by 4 bases and the J gene end by 3 bases; junction bases not matched to a gene: 7. Germline V lookup: CDR1 SGHDT, CDR2 YYEEEE. This CDR3 spans 15 amino acids. The CDR3 is CASSRPGLVTDTQYF. The CDR3, as DNA: TGTGCCAGCAGCCGACCGGGACTAGTGACAGATACGCAGTATTTT.

The chain recombines TRBV7-9 with TRBJ1-2; D ambiguous. Trimming took off 5 bases at V and 2 bases at J, with 15 bases between the two ends. The germline CDR1 and CDR2 sequences are SEHNR and FQNEAQ (reference sequence). This CDR3 spans 15 amino acids. The CDR3 loop reads CASSPQPDTNYGYTF. In DNA, the CDR3 is TGTGCCAGCAGCCCTCAACCCGACACGAACTATGGCTACACCTTC.

The chain uses TRBV6-6 and TRBJ1-3, with D hard to call. The germline V gene encodes CDR1 MNHNY and CDR2 SVGAGI (reference sequence). The germline V and J ends were trimmed by 7 bases and 2 bases, with 18 bases remaining between them. The CDR3 has 16 residues. This CDR3 reads CASTPSRTTTGNTIYF. DNA for the CDR3: TGTGCCAGCACCCCAAGCAGGACCACCACTGGAAACACCATATATTTT.

The chain combines TRBV7-2 with TRBJ1-1; D remains ambiguous. Trimming pared 8 bases from V and 1 base from J, leaving 8 bases between. CDR3 length: 12 residues. CDR1 and CDR2 from the germline V gene are SGHTA and FQGNSA. The DNA for the CDR3 is TGTGCCAGCCGCCCGTGGAACACTGAAGCTTTCTTT. This codes for CASRPWNTEAFF.

J is TRBJ1-1 and V is TRBV15; D uncertain. The germline V gene has CDR1 LNHNV and CDR2 YYDKDF (reference sequence). The germline V and J ends were trimmed by 3 bases and 4 bases, with 12 bases remaining between them. The CDR3 is 14 residues long. CDR3 in amino acids: CATSRGSIFTEAFF. The CDR3 bases are TGTGCCACCAGCAGGGGATCGATCTTCACTGAAGCTTTCTTT.

This chain connects TRBV6-5 to TRBJ2-7, with D possibly matching TRBD1 (6 bases). Per germline, CDR1 MNHEY and CDR2 SVGAGI. Trimming took 0 bases from V and 3 from J, leaving 9 bases between them. The CDR3 is 14 residues long. For the CDR3, the DNA is TGTGCCAGCAGTTACTCTGACAGGAACTACGAGCAGTACTTC. This translates into CASSYSDRNYEQYF.

The chain couples TRBV7-3 to TRBJ2-1, with no clear D. The CDR3 runs to 15 residues. V gave up 8 bases and J gave up 0 bases, with 14 bases separating them. CDR1 and CDR2 from the germline V gene are SGHTA and FQGTGA. This chain's CDR3 is CASAEDQSSYNEQFF. CDR3 DNA: TGTGCCAGCGCCGAGGACCAAAGCTCCTACAATGAGCAGTTCTTC.

The chain links TRBV6-5 to TRBJ1-5; TRBD1 is a possible D gene (6 bases). CDR1 MNHEY and CDR2 SVGAGI come from the germline V gene. There are 14 residues in the CDR3. The germline V and J ends were trimmed by 8 bases and 0 bases, with 11 bases remaining between them. The CDR3: CASGQPYSNQPQHF. Written as DNA, the CDR3 is TGTGCCAGCGGACAGCCATATAGCAATCAGCCCCAGCATTTT.

V gene TRBV11-2 combines with J gene TRBJ2-1, with 14 bases aligning to TRBD2. The V segment lost 5 bases and the J segment 10 bases; nucleotides outside the gene matches: 13. Germline CDR1 and CDR2: SGHAT and FQNNGV. The CDR3 has 17 residues. The CDR3 is CASSRGLAGVISGEQFF. The CDR3 nucleotides are TGTGCCAGCAGCCGGGGACTAGCGGGAGTTATTTCGGGAGAGCAGTTCTTC.

Only one count was recorded for this clone. The chain is built from TRBV6-5 and TRBJ2-7; D might be TRBD1 (6 bases). Germline lookup yields CDR1 MNHEY and CDR2 SVGAGI. This CDR3 region has 10 residues. V was cut by 11 bases and J by 4 bases, with 9 bases left in between. The chain's CDR3 is CAAGEYEQYV. In nucleotides, the CDR3 is TGTGCCGCAGGGGAGTACGAGCAGTACGTC.